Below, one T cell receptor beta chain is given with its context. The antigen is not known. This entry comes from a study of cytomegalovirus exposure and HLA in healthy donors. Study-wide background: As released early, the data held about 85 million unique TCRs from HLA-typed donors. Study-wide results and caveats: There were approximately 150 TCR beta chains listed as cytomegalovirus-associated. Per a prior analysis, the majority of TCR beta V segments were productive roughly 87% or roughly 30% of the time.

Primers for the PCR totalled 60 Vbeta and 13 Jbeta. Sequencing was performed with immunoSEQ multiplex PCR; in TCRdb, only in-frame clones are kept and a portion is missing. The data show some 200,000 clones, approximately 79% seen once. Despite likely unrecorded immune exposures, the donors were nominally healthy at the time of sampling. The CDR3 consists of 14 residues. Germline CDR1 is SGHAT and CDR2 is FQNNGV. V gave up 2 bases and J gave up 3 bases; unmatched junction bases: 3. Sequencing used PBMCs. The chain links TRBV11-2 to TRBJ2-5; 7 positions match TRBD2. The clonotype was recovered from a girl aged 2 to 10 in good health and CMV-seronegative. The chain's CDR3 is CASSLPSGEETQYF. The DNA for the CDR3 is TGTGCCAGCAGCTTACCTAGCGGAGAAGAGACCCAGTACTTC. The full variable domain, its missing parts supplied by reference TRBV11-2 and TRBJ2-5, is EAGVAQSPRYKIIEKRQSVAFWCNPISGHATLYWYQQILGQGPKLLIQFQNNGVVDDSQLPKDRFSAERLKGVDSTLKIQPAKLEDSAVYLCASSLPSGEETQYFGPGTRLLVL.